Detailed here is one TCR beta chain. The antigen remains unidentified. PCR used 60 Vbeta primers and 13 Jbeta primers. The protocol was immunoSEQ multiplex PCR, while the TCRdb copy is restricted to in-frame clones and leaves out a portion. The sample shows 110,000 to 150,000 clones, around 77% of them seen only once. This CDR3 spans 15 amino acids. The germline V gene encodes CDR1 MDHEN and CDR2 SYDVKM. Germline trimming cut 10 bases from V and 7 bases from J; bases unmatched to any gene: 13. The sample comes from a study of cytomegalovirus exposure and HLA in healthy donors. Study results and caveats: Researchers counted 150 to 200 TCR beta chains as cytomegalovirus-associated. For most TCR sequences rarity was the rule, although some public TCRs occurred in many donors. CMV serostatus was the sole immune exposure data available.

The receptor was derived from a man aged 25-45 years in good health and CMV-seronegative. Input material: PBMCs. V gene TRBV28 combines with J gene TRBJ1-2, with TRBD1 matching over 12 bases. CDR3 sequence reads: CATPLGTGGESGYTF. DNA for the CDR3: TGTGCCACCCCCCTCGGGACAGGGGGCGAGAGTGGCTACACCTTC.